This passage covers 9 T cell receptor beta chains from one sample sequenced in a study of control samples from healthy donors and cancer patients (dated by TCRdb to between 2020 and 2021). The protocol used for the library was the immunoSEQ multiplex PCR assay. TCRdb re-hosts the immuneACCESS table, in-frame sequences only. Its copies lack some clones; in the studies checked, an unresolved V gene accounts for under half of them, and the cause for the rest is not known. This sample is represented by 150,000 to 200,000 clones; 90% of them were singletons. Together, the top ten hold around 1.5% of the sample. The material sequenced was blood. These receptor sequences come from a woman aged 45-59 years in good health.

The CDR3: CASSLKQNTEAFF. As DNA, the CDR3 is TGTGCCAGCAGTTTAAAGCAGAACACTGAAGCTTTCTTT. The chain links TRBV27 to TRBJ1-1, with D unclear. The CDR3 loop spans 13 amino acids. V lost 2 bases to trimming and J lost 1 base, with 5 bases between them. Germline lookup yields CDR1 MNHEY and CDR2 SMNVEV (reference sequence).

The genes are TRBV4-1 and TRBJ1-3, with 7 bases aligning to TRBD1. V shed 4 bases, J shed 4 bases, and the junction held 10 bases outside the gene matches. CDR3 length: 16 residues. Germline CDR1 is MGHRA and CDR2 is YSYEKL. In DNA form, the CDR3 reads TGCGCCAGCAGCCCCGTGAGGGGGCAACCGGGAAACACCATATATTTT. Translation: CASSPVRGQPGNTIYF.

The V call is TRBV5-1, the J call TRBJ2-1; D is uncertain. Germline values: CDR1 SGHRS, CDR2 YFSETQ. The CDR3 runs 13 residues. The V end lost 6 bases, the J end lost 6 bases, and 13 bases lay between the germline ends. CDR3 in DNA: TGCGCCAGCACTCCAGGACGGACCAATGAGCAGTTCTTC. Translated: CASTPGRTNEQFF.

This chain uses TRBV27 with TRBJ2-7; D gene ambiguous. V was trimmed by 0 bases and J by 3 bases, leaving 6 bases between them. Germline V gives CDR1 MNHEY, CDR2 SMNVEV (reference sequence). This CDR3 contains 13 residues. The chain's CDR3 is CASSLSHYYEQYF. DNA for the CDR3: TGTGCCAGCAGTTTATCCCACTACTACGAGCAGTACTTC.

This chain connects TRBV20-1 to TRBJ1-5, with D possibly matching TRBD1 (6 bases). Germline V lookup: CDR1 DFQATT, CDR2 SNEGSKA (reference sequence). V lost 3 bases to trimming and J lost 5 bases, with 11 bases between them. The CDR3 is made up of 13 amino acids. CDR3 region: CSASEQGDQPQHF. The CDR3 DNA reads TGCAGTGCTAGTGAACAGGGCGATCAGCCCCAGCATTTT.

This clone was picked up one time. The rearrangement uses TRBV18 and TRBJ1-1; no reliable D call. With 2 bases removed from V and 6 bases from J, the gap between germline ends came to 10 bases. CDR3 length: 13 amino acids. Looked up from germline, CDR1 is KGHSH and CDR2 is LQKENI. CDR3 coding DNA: TGTGCCAGCTCACCAAATCCCGTCGCTGAAGCTTTCTTT. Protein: CASSPNPVAEAFF.

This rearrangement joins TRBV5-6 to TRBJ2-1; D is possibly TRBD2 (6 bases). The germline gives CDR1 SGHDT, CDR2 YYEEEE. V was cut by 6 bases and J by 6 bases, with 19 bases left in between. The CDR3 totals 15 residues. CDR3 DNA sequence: TGTGCCAGCATCCCAGAAGGCGGGGAGGTCAATGAGCAGTTCTTC. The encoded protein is CASIPEGGEVNEQFF.

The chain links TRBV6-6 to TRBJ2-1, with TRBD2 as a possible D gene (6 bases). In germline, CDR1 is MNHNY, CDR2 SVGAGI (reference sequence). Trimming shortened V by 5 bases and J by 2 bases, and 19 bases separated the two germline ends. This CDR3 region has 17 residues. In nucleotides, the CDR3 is TGTGCCAGCAGTCTTCGAATTCCGGGGGAACCCTACAATGAGCAGTTCTTC. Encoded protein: CASSLRIPGEPYNEQFF.

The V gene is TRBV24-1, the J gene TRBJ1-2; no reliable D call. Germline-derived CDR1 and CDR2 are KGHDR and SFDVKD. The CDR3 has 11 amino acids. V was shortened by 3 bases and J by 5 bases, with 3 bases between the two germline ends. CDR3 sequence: CATSDGYGYTF. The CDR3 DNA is TGTGCCACCAGTGATGGTTATGGCTACACCTTC.